Listed below are T cell receptor beta chains from one sample, sequenced in a study of early stage breast cancer tumors. Sequencing was performed with immunoSEQ multiplex PCR; in TCRdb, only in-frame clones are kept and a portion is missing. This sample has 20,000 to 25,000 clones, with more than 75% found just once. The sample consisted of blood. The receptors shown here come from a person between 55 and 70 years old with breast cancer. The CDR3 runs from the conserved cysteine through the conserved F or W. D genes are given only for firm matches. Expanded clones get a size class; other rows say once, few or many, or leave the size out.

-,TRBV6-6,TRBJ1-1,once,TGTGCCAGCAGTTACGGAACAGGGTTCGGAACTTTCTTT,CASSYGTGFGTFF
TRBD1,TRBV7-7,TRBJ2-5,-,TGTGCTACAGCGGCCGGGACAGTGGGAGAGACCCAGTACTTC,CATAAGTVGETQYF
TRBD2,TRBV30,TRBJ2-5,-,TGTGCCTGGGGGGGGACTAGCGGGAGGGGGAACCAGTACTTC,CAWGGTSGRGNQYF
-,TRBV10-3,TRBJ1-5,few,TGTGCCATCAGTGGTCAGGGTGATCAGCCCCAGCATTTT,CAISGQGDQPQHF
TRBD1,TRBV11-1,TRBJ1-1,-,TGTGCCAGCAGCTTATATCGGACAGGGGCAGTGGAAGCTTTCTTT,CASSLYRTGAVEAFF
TRBD1,TRBV9,TRBJ2-7,-,TGTGCCAGCAGCGCATCGGGACAGGGATACTACGAGCAGTACTTC,CASSASGQGYYEQYF
-,TRBV25-1,TRBJ1-2,-,TGTGCCAGCAGTCGGGGGCAGCCCGAGGGCTACACCTTC,CASSRGQPEGYTF
-,TRBV6-5,TRBJ2-5,-,TGTGCCAGCAGTAAATCAGGGGTGGGGGAGACCCAGTACTTC,CASSKSGVGETQYF
-,TRBV9,TRBJ1-1,-,TGTGCCAGCAGCGCCAGTAGCGGAGTGAACACTGAAGCTTTCTTT,CASSASSGVNTEAFF
-,TRBV11-2,TRBJ2-3,-,TGTGCCAGCAGCTTAGAGAGACAGTCAGATACGCAGTATTTT,CASSLERQSDTQYF
-,TRBV5-1,TRBJ1-1,-,TGCGCCAGCAGCTTCGGGGCAGGGGTGAACACTGAAGCTTTCTTT,CASSFGAGVNTEAFF
TRBD1,TRBV2,TRBJ1-2,few,TGTGCCAGCAGTGTCGGTCAGGGGGTTAACTATGGCTACACCTTC,CASSVGQGVNYGYTF